The rows below give T cell receptor beta chains drawn from one sample of a study of blood T cell repertoires in COVID-19. The protocol was immunoSEQ multiplex PCR, while the TCRdb copy is restricted to in-frame clones and leaves out a portion. The table includes about 260,000 clones, under 90% detected once. Sequenced sample: peripheral blood. Receptors were obtained from a human donor in a cohort sampled during active COVID-19. Both conserved end residues are part of each CDR3. D genes are given only for firm matches. Not all rows give a size; the values are once, few, many and, for expanded clones, a class.

d_gene	v_gene	abundance	j_gene	CDR3aa	CDR3nt
.	TRBV27	.	TRBJ1-5	CASSFSGGRGNQPQHF	TGTGCCAGCAGTTTTTCCGGGGGGCGCGGGAATCAGCCCCAGCATTTT
.	TRBV3-1/TRBV3-2	.	TRBJ1-4	CASSQDPQLIFEKLFF	TGTGCCAGCAGCCAAGATCCTCAACTTATTTTTGAAAAACTGTTTTTT
.	TRBV18	.	TRBJ1-4	CASSSSTGMSEKLFF	TGTGCCAGCTCATCCTCAACAGGGATGAGTGAAAAACTGTTTTTT
TRBD1	TRBV9	.	TRBJ1-1	CASSARQGSEAFF	TGTGCCAGCAGCGCGAGACAGGGCTCTGAAGCTTTCTTT
TRBD2	TRBV2	.	TRBJ2-7	CASFTSGPYEQYF	TGTGCCAGCTTTACTAGCGGGCCCTACGAGCAGTACTTC
.	TRBV3-1/TRBV3-2	.	TRBJ1-1	CASSQVTYSGNTEAFF	TGTGCCAGCAGCCAAGTGACCTACTCGGGGAACACTGAAGCTTTCTTT
TRBD1	TRBV12-3/TRBV12-4	.	TRBJ1-5	CASSSTQGAPQHF	TGTGCCAGCAGTTCAACCCAGGGGGCGCCCCAGCATTTT
.	TRBV4-3	.	TRBJ1-1	CASSQDHAGARMNTEAFF	TGCGCCAGCAGCCAAGATCATGCAGGGGCGAGGATGAACACTGAAGCTTTCTTT
.	TRBV18	.	TRBJ2-5	CASAGGLGETQYF	TGTGCCAGCGCCGGAGGGTTGGGGGAGACCCAGTACTTC
.	TRBV10-2	.	TRBJ2-5	CASSERGETQYF	TGCGCCAGCAGTGAGAGAGGAGAGACCCAGTACTTC
TRBD1	TRBV9	.	TRBJ1-4	CASSIFPATGIEKLFF	TGTGCCAGCAGCATTTTTCCTGCGACAGGGATAGAAAAACTGTTTTTT
TRBD1	TRBV15	.	TRBJ1-2	CATSKSGQVHYGYTF	TGTGCCACCAGCAAATCGGGACAGGTCCACTATGGCTACACCTTC
.	TRBV7-9	.	TRBJ2-5	CASSFQTGSQETQYF	TGTGCCAGCAGCTTTCAGACAGGTTCCCAAGAGACCCAGTACTTC
TRBD1	TRBV3-1/TRBV3-2	.	TRBJ1-2	CASSQLAGTGTSYGYTF	TGTGCCAGCAGCCAACTTGCCGGGACAGGGACATCCTATGGCTACACCTTC
.	TRBV24-1	.	TRBJ2-4	CATSAGGQTKNIQYF	TGTGCCACCAGTGCCGGCGGCCAAACAAAAAACATTCAGTACTTC
TRBD2	TRBV5-1	.	TRBJ2-7	CASSSQLAVPTYEQYF	TGCGCCAGCAGCTCGCAGCTAGCGGTTCCTACCTACGAGCAGTACTTC
.	TRBV5-6	.	TRBJ1-1	CASSSGPMNTEAFF	TGTGCCAGCAGCTCAGGTCCCATGAACACTGAAGCTTTCTTT
.	TRBV6-5	.	TRBJ1-2	CASSYSGQGLGYTF	TGTGCCAGCAGTTACTCGGGGCAAGGATTGGGCTACACCTTC
TRBD2	TRBV10-1	.	TRBJ2-4	CASSDSSGSGKNIQYF	TGCGCCAGCAGTGATTCTAGCGGGTCGGGCAAAAACATTCAGTACTTC
TRBD1	TRBV4-2	.	TRBJ1-4	CASSQDHGQGVEKLFF	TGTGCCAGCAGCCAAGATCACGGACAGGGGGTTGAAAAACTGTTTTTT
.	TRBV28	.	TRBJ1-3	CASSSAGNTIYF	TGTGCCAGCAGTTCAGCTGGAAACACCATATATTTT
TRBD1	TRBV6-2/TRBV6-3	once	TRBJ2-7	CASSPLRTGTYEQYF	TGTGCCAGCAGTCCCTTGAGGACAGGAACCTACGAGCAGTACTTC
.	TRBV29-1	.	TRBJ2-7	CSVRAPNSEQYF	TGCAGCGTCAGGGCCCCGAACTCCGAGCAGTACTTC
.	TRBV2	.	TRBJ2-3	CASSDGGLASTDTQYF	TGTGCCAGCAGTGACGGGGGGCTAGCTAGCACAGATACGCAGTATTTT
.	TRBV28	few	TRBJ1-1	CASGTPNTEAFF	TGTGCCAGCGGGACACCAAACACTGAAGCTTTCTTT
TRBD2	TRBV7-8	.	TRBJ2-1	CASSLDGLAILNEQFF	TGTGCCAGCAGCTTAGATGGACTAGCTATATTGAATGAGCAGTTCTTC
.	TRBV5-6	.	TRBJ1-1	CASSPTGRAEAFF	TGTGCCAGCAGCCCAACAGGGAGGGCTGAAGCTTTCTTT